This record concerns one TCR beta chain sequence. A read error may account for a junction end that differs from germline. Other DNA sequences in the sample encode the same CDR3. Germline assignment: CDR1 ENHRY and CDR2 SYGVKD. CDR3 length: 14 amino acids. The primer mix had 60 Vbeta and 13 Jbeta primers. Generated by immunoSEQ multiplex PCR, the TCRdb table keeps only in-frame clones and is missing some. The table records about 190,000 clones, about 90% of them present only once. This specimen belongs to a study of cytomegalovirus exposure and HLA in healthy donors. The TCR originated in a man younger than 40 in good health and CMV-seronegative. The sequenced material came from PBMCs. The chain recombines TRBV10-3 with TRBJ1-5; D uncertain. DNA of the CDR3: TGCGCCATCAGTAACCCTAGCGACAATCAGCCCCAGCATTTT. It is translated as CAISNPSDNQPQHF.